One sample yielded the 23 T cell receptor beta chains listed below, sequenced in a study of vaccination and CD4 T cells after COVID-19. Sample time point: late sampling 161 to 241 days after vaccination in a few convalescent patients. The sample's treatment: approximately nine-day PBMC culture with coronavirus spike peptide pools or control peptides (ViraFEST assay). The antigens these receptors bind are not known. Cultured CD4+ T-cell DNA underwent Oncomine TCR Beta short-read sequencing. TCRdb analysed the PCR reads with MiXCR anew, one entry per CDR3 protein. The sample records about 23,000 distinct CDR3 sequences, 30% to 35% being singletons. The sequencing used CD4+ T cells from blood, cultured in vitro, collected about 7 months after SARS-CoV-2 vaccination. The receptors were sampled from a human donor who had recovered from COVID-19.

This clonotype was observed a few times. The chain employs TRBV7-9 and TRBJ2-5, with 10 positions matching TRBD1. The junction had 8 bases not matched to a gene; V was cut back by 5 bases and J by 2 bases. Looked up from germline, CDR1 is SEHNR and CDR2 is FQNEAQ (reference sequence). The CDR3 loop spans 16 amino acids. CDR3 sequence (DNA): TGTGCCAGCAGCACATCCGGGACAGGGGTTCAAGAGACCCAGTACTTC. This codes for CASSTSGTGVQETQYF.

This clonotype was counted only a few times. V usage is TRBV28 and J usage is TRBJ2-7; TRBD2 is a possible D gene (5 bases). The CDR3 covers 14 residues. V lost 7 bases to trimming and J lost 2 bases, with 15 bases between them. Germline V gene data show CDR1 as MDHEN and CDR2 as SYDVKM. CDR3 sequence (DNA): TGTGCCAGCACGGCCGCGAGGGTAGCCTACGAGCAGTACTTC. Translation gives CASTAARVAYEQYF.

This clonotype turned up a few times. V is TRBV20-1 and J is TRBJ1-2, with 8 bases identical to TRBD1. CDR1 DFQATT and CDR2 SNEGSKA come from the germline V gene (reference sequence). The ends lost 2 bases at V and 8 bases at J; junction bases unmatched: 7. CDR3 length equals 13 residues. This chain's CDR3 is CSARPQGAWGYTF. The CDR3 coding sequence is TGCAGTGCTAGACCCCAGGGGGCCTGGGGCTACACCTTC.

The V gene is TRBV20-1, the J gene TRBJ1-2; 7 bases agree with TRBD1. V was pared by 3 bases and J by 8 bases, with 6 bases of the junction left unmatched. The CDR3 sequence is 12 residues long. CDR1 is DFQATT and CDR2 is SNEGSKA in the germline V gene (reference sequence). In DNA, the CDR3 is TGCAGTGCTAGGGTTCAGGGGGAAGGCTACACCTTC. Amino acid sequence: CSARVQGEGYTF.

Only a few counts were recorded for this clonotype. The CDR3 coding sequence is TGCAGTGCTAGCTCCGCTCCCGAGCAGTACTTC. Translation: CSASSAPEQYF. The chain has TRBV20-1 and TRBJ2-7; D unclear. The CDR3 sequence is 11 residues long. V gave up 3 bases and J gave up 6 bases, with 9 bases separating them. Germline CDR1 reads DFQATT; CDR2 reads SNEGSKA (reference sequence).

CDR3 nucleotide sequence: TGTGCCAGCAGCCTCCGGGACAGCATCTACGAGCAGTACTTC. Translated, it gives CASSLRDSIYEQYF. J is TRBJ2-7 and V is TRBV7-8, with 7 bases matching TRBD1. CDR3 length: 14 amino acids. Germline values: CDR1 SGHVS, CDR2 FQNEAQ. V lost 5 bases, J lost 3 bases, and 7 bases stayed unmatched.

The rearrangement joins TRBV20-1 to TRBJ2-3, with D possibly matching TRBD2 (6 bases). This CDR3 contains 15 residues. With 1 base removed from V and 4 bases from J, the gap between germline ends came to 15 bases. Germline assignment: CDR1 DFQATT and CDR2 SNEGSKA (reference sequence). CDR3 in amino acids: CSARVGGTGSDTQYF. In DNA form, the CDR3 reads TGCAGTGCTAGAGTGGGAGGAACTGGCTCAGATACGCAGTATTTT.

The chain is built from TRBV6-1 and TRBJ2-6, with unresolved D. The CDR3 sequence is 12 residues long. Trimming removed 5 bases from V and 4 bases from J, with 3 bases in between. Germline CDR1 MNHNS, CDR2 SASEGT. CDR3: CASSKGANVLTF. The DNA of the CDR3 is TGTGCCAGCAGTAAAGGGGCCAACGTCCTGACTTTC.

In nucleotides, the CDR3 is TGCAGTGCAAAACAGGGGTCCGGGTCCTACGAGCAGTACTTC. This translates into CSAKQGSGSYEQYF. The chain combines TRBV20-1 with TRBJ2-7; 7 bases align to TRBD1. This CDR3 has 14 residues. The germline V gene has CDR1 DFQATT and CDR2 SNEGSKA (reference sequence). V trimming: 6 bases; J trimming: 1 base; junction bases outside the gene matches: 9.

A few counts support this clonotype. For the CDR3, the DNA is TGTGCCAGCAGCCCTAGCCGGGCTACGCAGTATTTT. Translation gives CASSPSRATQYF. The rearrangement links TRBV7-2 to TRBJ2-3; D perhaps matches TRBD2 (5 bases). This CDR3 is built from 12 residues. V lost 5 bases, J lost 8 bases, and 11 bases lay in between. Germline CDR1 SGHTA, CDR2 FQGNSA.

This chain joins TRBV10-3 and TRBJ1-2; D unresolved. The ends were cut back, 0 bases at V and 8 bases at J, with 7 bases in the middle. This CDR3 is 12 amino acids long. CDR1 ENHRY and CDR2 SYGVKD come from the germline V gene. In DNA form, the CDR3 reads TGTGCCATCAGTGAGTCAGGGAGCGGCTACACCTTC. Protein sequence: CAISESGSGYTF.

The table lists this clonotype with a few counts. The rearrangement joins TRBV20-1 to TRBJ2-7; D is perhaps TRBD1 (6 bases). CDR3 length: 13 residues. V shed 1 base and J shed 0 bases, with 7 bases lying between them. Germline V gives CDR1 DFQATT, CDR2 SNEGSKA (reference sequence). The CDR3 coding sequence is TGCAGTGCTAGAGGGACAGCCTCCTACGAGCAGTACTTC. As protein: CSARGTASYEQYF.

This clonotype was picked up a small number of times. CDR3 sequence (DNA): TGTGCCAGCAGCATAAACAGGGATCATGGCTACACCTTC. Encoded protein: CASSINRDHGYTF. The chain has TRBV5-4 and TRBJ1-2; D is possibly TRBD1 (6 bases). The V end lost 4 bases, the J end lost 6 bases, and 13 bases lay between the germline ends. Germline CDR1 reads SGHNT; CDR2 reads YYREEE (reference sequence). This CDR3 spans 13 amino acids.

This CDR3 reads CASSYSIAVTSRELYQETQYF. For the CDR3, the DNA is TGTGCCAGCAGTTACTCTATCGCCGTTACTAGCAGAGAGCTGTACCAAGAGACCCAGTACTTC. This rearrangement joins TRBV6-5 to TRBJ2-5; D possibly corresponds to TRBD2 (6 bases). Between the trimmed V and J ends, which lost 0 bases and 0 bases, there was a span of 26 bases. The germline CDR1 and CDR2 sequences are MNHEY and SVGAGI. The CDR3 is 21 residues long.

The rearrangement links TRBV20-1 to TRBJ2-3, with 10 nucleotides matching TRBD2. The CDR3 extends over 15 amino acids. With 6 bases clipped from V and 4 bases from J, the junction kept 10 bases outside the gene matches. Germline CDR1 reads DFQATT; CDR2 reads SNEGSKA (reference sequence). For the CDR3, the DNA is TGCAGTGCCAGAAGAGCGGGGACTAGCGCAGATACGCAGTATTTT. Amino acids: CSARRAGTSADTQYF.

This clonotype was recorded a few times. This chain joins TRBV4-3 and TRBJ1-2, with no clear D. CDR3 length: 14 residues. From germline, CDR1 is LGHNA and CDR2 YSLEER. V lost 0 bases to trimming and J lost 5 bases, with 10 bases between them. CDR3 protein: CASSQDTSLYGYTF. The CDR3 DNA sequence: TGCGCCAGCAGCCAAGATACATCCCTTTATGGCTACACCTTC.

This chain connects TRBV7-9 to TRBJ1-1; possible D gene TRBD1, 5 bases. Germline CDR1 is SEHNR and CDR2 is FQNEAQ (reference sequence). CDR3 size: 14 residues. V was trimmed by 0 bases and J by 7 bases, leaving 12 bases between them. CDR3 nucleotide sequence: TGTGCCAGCAGCTTAGCGAGGGGCGCCGGTGAAGCTTTCTTT. The encoded protein is CASSLARGAGEAFF.

The sample holds a few counts of this clonotype. The V gene is TRBV7-2, the J gene TRBJ2-2; no definite D call. Germline loops: CDR1 SGHTA, CDR2 FQGNSA. Trimming took off 5 bases at V and 3 bases at J, with 10 bases between the two ends. This CDR3 region has 14 residues. Written as DNA, the CDR3 is TGTGCCAGCAGCCGAACGAGAGACACCGGGGAGCTGTTTTTT. Its protein is CASSRTRDTGELFF. Based on the CDR3 plus reference TRBV7-2 and TRBJ2-2, the full variable domain is GAGVSQSPSNKVTEKGKDVELRCDPISGHTALYWYRQSLGQGLEFLIYFQGNSAPDKSGLPSDRFSAERTGGSVSTLTIQRTQQEDSAVYLCASSRTRDTGELFFGEGSRLTVL.

This clonotype was picked up a small number of times. The genes are TRBV20-1 and TRBJ2-3; TRBD2 matches at 10 bases. The CDR3 is 18 amino acids. CDR1 DFQATT and CDR2 SNEGSKA come from the germline V gene (reference sequence). The V segment lost 4 bases and the J segment 1 base; nucleotides outside the gene matches: 14. CDR3 sequence: CSATFPAGGPSGTDTQYF. The CDR3 DNA reads TGCAGTGCTACTTTCCCAGCGGGAGGGCCCTCTGGCACAGATACGCAGTATTTT.

The V call is TRBV28, the J call TRBJ2-3; no clear D. Germline values: CDR1 MDHEN, CDR2 SYDVKM. The CDR3 extends over 12 amino acids. Trimming stripped 4 bases from V and 6 bases from J, with 8 bases between. The CDR3 nucleotides are TGTGCCAGCAGTTCCCCGTTGGATACGCAGTATTTT. Its protein is CASSSPLDTQYF.

V and J are TRBV6-1 and TRBJ1-2; a possible D gene is TRBD1 (6 bases). Trimming stripped 5 bases from V and 3 bases from J, with 13 bases between. CDR3 length equals 14 residues. Germline V gene lookup returns CDR1 MNHNS and CDR2 SASEGT. The CDR3 DNA sequence: TGTGCCAGCAGTAACCGAGGGGGGGACTATGGCTACACCTTC. Its translation is CASSNRGGDYGYTF.

This clonotype was detected a few times. This rearrangement joins TRBV20-1 to TRBJ2-7, with TRBD2 matching over 15 bases. J lost 7 bases, V lost 5 bases, and 9 bases had no gene match. Germline V gene data show CDR1 as DFQATT and CDR2 as SNEGSKA (reference sequence). The CDR3 spans 15 residues. DNA of the CDR3: TGCAGTGCTTCTCGTGGACTAGCGGGAGGGAGGGAGCAGTACTTC. Amino acid sequence: CSASRGLAGGREQYF.

This CDR3 is CASSLVGTGLAQETQYF. The CDR3 bases are TGTGCCAGCAGCTTAGTGGGGACAGGGTTAGCCCAAGAGACCCAGTACTTC. The chain joins TRBV7-2 to TRBJ2-5; the match to TRBD1 covers 9 bases. The V gene end was trimmed by 1 base and the J gene end by 1 base; junction bases not matched to a gene: 7. The CDR3 sequence is 17 residues long. The V gene's germline CDR1 is SGHTA and CDR2 FQGNSA.